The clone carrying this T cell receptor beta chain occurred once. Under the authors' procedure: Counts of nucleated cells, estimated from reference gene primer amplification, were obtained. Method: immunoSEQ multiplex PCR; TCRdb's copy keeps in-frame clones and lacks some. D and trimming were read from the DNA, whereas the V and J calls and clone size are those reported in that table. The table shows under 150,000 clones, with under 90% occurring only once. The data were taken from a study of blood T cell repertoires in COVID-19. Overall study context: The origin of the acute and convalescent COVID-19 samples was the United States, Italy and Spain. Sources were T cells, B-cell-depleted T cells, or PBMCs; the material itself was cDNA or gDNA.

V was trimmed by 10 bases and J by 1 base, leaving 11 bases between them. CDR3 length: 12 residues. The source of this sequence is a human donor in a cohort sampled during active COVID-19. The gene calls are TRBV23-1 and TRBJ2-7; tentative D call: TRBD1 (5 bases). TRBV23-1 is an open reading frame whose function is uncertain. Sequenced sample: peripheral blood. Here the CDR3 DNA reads TGCGCCACCTTAAAGGGGTCCTACGAGCAGTACTTC. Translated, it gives CATLKGSYEQYF.